Included here is one T cell receptor beta chain sequence, with context. The CDR3 totals 16 residues. Trimming took 0 bases from V and 5 from J, leaving 16 bases between them. The germline gives CDR1 SGHAT, CDR2 FQNNGV. The data derive from a study of long-term antiretroviral therapy in people with HIV. Survey-level resolution applied to immunoSEQ assay v3.0. Generated by immunoSEQ multiplex PCR, the TCRdb table keeps only in-frame clones and is missing some. The repertoire holds approximately 26,000 clones, approximately 90% seen once, with roughly 4% in the top ten. The genes are TRBV11-2 and TRBJ2-5; D call uncertain. The sequence was collected from a man aged 18-30 years with HIV. The sequencing used unsorted PBMCs, collected 3.1 years after starting antiretroviral therapy. The CDR3 bases are TGTGCCAGCAGCTTAGAGGGCCGGGTCGATACGGAGACCCAGTACTTC. This sequence encodes CASSLEGRVDTETQYF.